Included here is one TCR beta chain sequence, with context. This sample was taken from a study of control samples from healthy donors and cancer patients. Assay used: immunoSEQ multiplex PCR; TCRdb lists only in-frame clones, some missing. The repertoire holds some 120,000 clones, with roughly 91% as singletons. The CDR3 extends over 14 amino acids. V was clipped by 5 bases and J by 1 base, with 12 bases between them. CDR1 is SGHTA and CDR2 is FQGNSA in the germline V gene. The rearrangement links TRBV7-2 to TRBJ2-7; D is uncertain. This TCR was recovered from a man over 45 with head and neck cancer. The sequenced material came from PBMCs. The CDR3 DNA reads as TGTGCCAGCAGCCGCGCAGGATTTTCCTACGAGCAGTACTTC. This sequence encodes CASSRAGFSYEQYF. The full variable domain, in which reference TRBV7-2 and TRBJ2-7 provide the parts outside the CDR3, is GAGVSQSPSNKVTEKGKDVELRCDPISGHTALYWYRQSLGQGLEFLIYFQGNSAPDKSGLPSDRFSAERTGGSVSTLTIQRTQQEDSAVYLCASSRAGFSYEQYFGPGTRLTVT.